This T cell receptor (beta chain) is from a study of T cell changes during pregnancy in multiple sclerosis. Sequencing used immunoSEQ multiplex PCR; TCRdb keeps in-frame clones, though not all of them. Of tens of thousands of clones in the sample, approximately 94% were seen once. The CDR3 covers 13 residues. Germline-derived CDR1 and CDR2 are LNHDA and SQIVND (reference sequence). V dropped 6 bases and J dropped 4 bases, with 12 bases sitting between them. This sample comprised CD8+ T cells from peripheral blood mononuclear cells, obtained in the first trimester of pregnancy. This clonotype was sampled from a female donor with multiple sclerosis, enrolled in a pregnancy study. V is TRBV19 and J is TRBJ1-1; a possible D gene is TRBD1 (5 bases). Here the CDR3 reads CASSWQGSTEAFF. The DNA for the CDR3 is TGTGCCAGTAGCTGGCAGGGATCCACTGAAGCTTTCTTT.